This TCR beta chain was captured in a study of cytomegalovirus exposure and HLA in healthy donors. Turning to the study itself: Genetic ancestry analysis placed more than 80% of the 300 to 400 donors that were genotyped in the Caucasian-associated cluster. Points from the study as a whole: The study listed roughly 150 cytomegalovirus-associated TCR beta chains.

The CDR3 covers 11 residues. Germline V gene data show CDR1 as ENHRY and CDR2 as SYGVKD. V dropped 3 bases and J dropped 11; count of bases not matched to a gene: 3. PCR employed 60 Vbeta and 13 Jbeta primers. Some clones are missing from TCRdb's copy, which holds only in-frame ones; the method was immunoSEQ multiplex PCR. The clone table shows 100,000 to 150,000 clones, with the ten largest holding under 2.5%. A note on this clone: Antigen unknown.

Input material: PBMCs. V usage is TRBV10-3 and J usage is TRBJ1-1, with TRBD1 matching over 7 bases. The receptor was isolated from a man aged 35 to 55 in good health and CMV-seronegative. The CDR3 reads CAISDQGEAFF. The CDR3 region has the DNA TGTGCCATCAGTGACCAGGGGGAGGCTTTCTTT.